Listed below are T cell receptor beta chains from one sample, sequenced in a study of regulatory T cells in long-lasting Graves disease. TCRdb reanalysed the multiplex PCR reads using MiXCR and keeps one entry per CDR3 protein. The sample carries 650,000 to 700,000 distinct CDR3 sequences, 25% to 30% recorded once. The sequencing used peripheral blood mononuclear cells (PBMCs), collected when the disease was refractory, from a patient treated with antithyroid drugs. The receptors originated from a female donor with Graves disease. CDR3s include the opening cysteine and the closing phenylalanine or tryptophan. A D gene is named only where the DNA matches it firmly. Not all rows give a size; the values are once, few, many and, for expanded clones, a class.

>TRBV12-3/TRBV12-4|TRBD1|.|TRBJ1-1
TGTGCCAGCAGTTTATGGACAGGGGGTTTTGCTGAAGCTTTCTTT
CASSLWTGGFAEAFF
>TRBV12-3/TRBV12-4|.|many|TRBJ1-4
TGTGCCAGCAGCTTACACGGAGGAGGTGAAAAACTGTTTTTT
CASSLHGGGEKLFF
>TRBV20-1|TRBD1|many|TRBJ1-4
TGCAGTGCGTACCCGGGACAGGGGGATCGGATTGAAAAACTGTTTTTT
CSAYPGQGDRIEKLFF
>TRBV19|.|few|TRBJ1-1
TGTGCCAGTAGTATCGGGCTAAATGACGCTGAAGCTTTCTTT
CASSIGLNDAEAFF
>TRBV7-9|TRBD2|.|TRBJ2-7
TGTGCCAGCAGCCCGGGCGGGACTAAAGGCTACGAGCAGTACTTC
CASSPGGTKGYEQYF
>TRBV7-2|TRBD2|.|TRBJ2-7
TGTGCCAGCAGCTTATTCGGGACTAGCGGGAGTGGTGTCTACGAGCAGTACTTC
CASSLFGTSGSGVYEQYF
>TRBV29-1|.|.|TRBJ2-2
TGCAGCGTTGGGGTTAGCCCGAACACCGGGGAGCTGTTTTTT
CSVGVSPNTGELFF
>TRBV29-1|.|.|TRBJ1-3
TGCAGCGCTTTGGGGTCCACCATATATTTT
CSALGSTIYF
>TRBV11-2|.|many|TRBJ1-2
TGTGCCAGCAGCTTAGGTAGCCTGGGCTATGGCTACACCTTC
CASSLGSLGYGYTF
>TRBV28|.|many|TRBJ1-5
TGTGCCAGCACAGGTTATAATCAGCCCCAGCATTTT
CASTGYNQPQHF
>TRBV29-1|TRBD1|.|TRBJ1-1
TGCAGCGTCGGACAGGGGGATTCCGGAGCTTTCTTT
CSVGQGDSGAFF
>TRBV6-2/TRBV6-3|.|.|TRBJ2-7
TGTGCCAGCAGTTTGGGGTTCCCCTCCTACGAGCAGTACTTC
CASSLGFPSYEQYF
>TRBV3-1|.|.|TRBJ1-1
TGTGCCAGCAGCCACTCAGGGGCGCGAACTGAAGCTTTCTTT
CASSHSGARTEAFF
>TRBV15|TRBD2|.|TRBJ2-7
TGTGCCACCAGCTTCGGACTAGCGGGAGGCTACGAGCAGTACTTC
CATSFGLAGGYEQYF
>TRBV5-5|TRBD2|few|TRBJ2-5
TGTGCCAGCAGCTTGGAAAGCGGGACCCAAGAGACCCAGTACTTC
CASSLESGTQETQYF
>TRBV28|.|.|TRBJ2-1
TGTGCCAGCAGTCAGGGCATAATTGATGGAGGTGACAATGAGCAGTTCTTC
CASSQGIIDGGDNEQFF
>TRBV20-1|TRBD2|few|TRBJ2-7
TGCAGTGCAAACGCTGGACTAGCGGGAGGGCCTAACCCCTACGAGCAGTACTTC
CSANAGLAGGPNPYEQYF
>TRBV2|TRBD2|.|TRBJ2-1
TGTGCCAGCAGTGCGGGGCTAGCGGGAGGGGATGAGCAGTTCTTC
CASSAGLAGGDEQFF
>TRBV6-2/TRBV6-3|.|few|TRBJ2-7
TGTGCCAGCAGTGTTGGACCCCCCGTCTCCTACGAGCAGTACTTC
CASSVGPPVSYEQYF
>TRBV7-9|.|.|TRBJ1-1
TGTGCCAGCAGCATCTACCAGGGAAGGCCTGAAGCTTTCTTT
CASSIYQGRPEAFF
>TRBV11-1|TRBD2|.|TRBJ2-2
TGTGCCAGCTCAATAAGAGGACGACTAGCGGGTTTGAACACCGGGGAGCTGTTTTTT
CASSIRGRLAGLNTGELFF
>TRBV20-1|TRBD1|.|TRBJ2-6
TGCAGTGCTAGAGATCGCCAGGGGGCGTCAGGGGCCAACGTCCTGACTTTC
CSARDRQGASGANVLTF
>TRBV29-1|.|.|TRBJ1-1
TGCAGCGTTGACCGGATGAACACTGAAGCTTTCTTT
CSVDRMNTEAFF